This T cell receptor beta chain was sequenced during a study of T cells in Graves' hyperthyroidism and ophthalmopathy. Study-wide results and limits: Ophthalmopathy was predicted by the model a median of about six months ahead of onset.

V dropped 8 bases and J dropped 0 bases, with 13 bases sitting between them. Germline V gene lookup returns CDR1 SQVTM and CDR2 ANQGSEA. The CDR3 consists of 13 residues. The investigators amplified TCR beta CDR3 regions from RNA transcripts. Using the HTBI primer set, a first-round RT-PCR was run on the TCR CDR3. Using its own MiXCR run on the multiplex PCR reads, TCRdb lists one record per CDR3 protein. The sample lists about 660,000 distinct CDR3 sequences, over 40% occurring once. Worth noting for this clonotype: Its antigen is not identified.

The sample was peripheral blood or thyroid tissue (not recorded which). V usage is TRBV29-1 and J usage is TRBJ1-2, with a tentative D call TRBD1 (6 bases). The TCR comes from an adult man with Graves' disease, either hyperthyroidism or ophthalmopathy (not recorded which). The DNA for the CDR3 is TGCAGCTTAGTCGGGGGCACTAACTATGGCTACACCTTC. Translating gives CSLVGGTNYGYTF.